Below, 22 T cell receptor beta chains from the same sample are listed, as sequenced in a study of multiple sclerosis patients with progressive multifocal leukoencephalopathy. Produced via immunoSEQ multiplex PCR; TCRdb's table is partial and in-frame only. The table includes 31,000 or so clones, about 91% detected once. Noted time point: before natalizumab initiation. The specimen sequenced was PBMCs. The source of these receptors is a human donor with multiple sclerosis.

This clone has only a few counts. The rearrangement links TRBV5-1 to TRBJ2-7, with TRBD1 matching 8 bases. Germline V CDR1 and CDR2: SGHRS, YFSETQ. V lost 4 bases to trimming and J lost 5 bases; unmatched junction nucleotides: 11. The CDR3 covers 15 residues. CDR3 DNA: TGCGCCAGCAGCACCTGGACAGGGATTGAGAACGAGCAGTACTTC. The encoded protein is CASSTWTGIENEQYF. The full variable domain, rest sourced from reference TRBV5-1 and TRBJ2-7, is KAGVTQTPRYLIKTRGQQVTLSCSPISGHRSVSWYQQTPGQGLQFLFEYFSETQRNKGNFPGRFSGRQFSNSRSEMNVSTLELGDSALYLCASSTWTGIENEQYFGPGTRLTVT.

A few counts support this clone. The chain combines TRBV2 with TRBJ1-1; no reliable D call. Deletions cut 4 bases from V and 4 bases from J, with 16 bases between. Germline V lookup: CDR1 SNHLY, CDR2 FYNNEI. The CDR3 is 15 residues long. CDR3 protein: CASSASPDGFTEAFF. CDR3 nucleotide sequence: TGTGCCAGCAGTGCGAGCCCGGATGGTTTCACTGAAGCTTTCTTT. Full variable domain (outside the CDR3, taken from reference TRBV2 and TRBJ1-1): EPEVTQTPSHQVTQMGQEVILRCVPISNHLYFYWYRQILGQKVEFLVSFYNNEISEKSEIFDDQFSVERPDGSNFTLKIRSTKLEDSAMYFCASSASPDGFTEAFFGQGTRLTVV.

V is TRBV7-7 and J is TRBJ2-3, with TRBD2 matching over 13 bases. Trimming removed 0 bases from V and 4 bases from J; junction bases left unmatched: 7. The CDR3 extends over 18 amino acids. Germline V gene data show CDR1 as SSHAT and CDR2 as FNYEAQ (reference sequence). The CDR3 loop reads CASSLAPLAGGRSDTQYF. CDR3 bases: TGTGCCAGCAGCTTAGCCCCACTAGCGGGAGGGCGGTCAGATACGCAGTATTTT.

The chain combines TRBV7-9 with TRBJ2-5; 10 bases line up with TRBD2. The DNA end is more similar to TRBJ2-7, so the J call may be wrong. In germline, CDR1 is SEHNR, CDR2 FQNEAQ (reference sequence). The CDR3 is 18 residues long. CDR3 coding DNA: TGTGCCAGCACCGCCGGGGGCTCTAGCGGGAGTCGGTACTACGAGCAGTACTTC. Translating it yields CASTAGGSSGSRYYEQYF.

The chain joins TRBV11-2 to TRBJ2-7, with D perhaps matching TRBD2 (6 bases). CDR3 length equals 15 residues. V was cut by 0 bases and J by 3 bases, with 12 bases left in between. Germline V gene lookup returns CDR1 SGHAT and CDR2 FQNNGV. CDR3 loop: CASSLDLAGIYEQYF. The CDR3 region has the DNA TGTGCCAGCAGCTTAGATTTGGCGGGGATCTACGAGCAGTACTTC.

This clone was picked up one time. The chain links TRBV7-9 to TRBJ2-1, with a possible D match to TRBD2 (6 bases). The CDR3 covers 15 residues. CDR1 and CDR2 (germline): SEHNR, FQNEAQ (reference sequence). With 5 bases removed from V and 2 bases from J, the gap between germline ends came to 13 bases. The CDR3 spells CASSLPGSTYNEQFF. As DNA, the CDR3 is TGTGCCAGCAGCCTCCCCGGGAGTACCTACAATGAGCAGTTCTTC. The variable domain in full, completed from reference TRBV7-9 and TRBJ2-1, reads DTGVSQNPRHKITKRGQNVTFRCDPISEHNRLYWYRQTLGQGPEFLTYFQNEAQLEKSRLLSDRFSAERPKGSFSTLEIQRTEQGDSAMYLCASSLPGSTYNEQFFGPGTRLTVL.

The chain carries TRBV6-5 and TRBJ2-3, with TRBD2 matching over 14 bases. The CDR3 consists of 15 residues. Germline assignment: CDR1 MNHEY and CDR2 SVGAGI. The V and J ends lost 7 bases and 11 bases, in that order; junction bases with no gene match: 11. The chain's CDR3 is CASTPGLAGVKRQYF. DNA of the CDR3: TGTGCCAGCACTCCGGGACTAGCGGGAGTGAAGAGGCAGTATTTT.

This chain links TRBV25-1 with TRBJ2-7; 13 nucleotides align to TRBD2. Germline V gene data show CDR1 as MGHDK and CDR2 as SYGVNS. Trimming cost V 6 bases and J 6 bases; bases outside gene matches: 8. The CDR3 has 15 amino acids. CDR3 coding DNA: TGTGCCAGCAGCCGCCGCGGGACTAGCGGGACCGAGCAGTACTTC. Translation: CASSRRGTSGTEQYF.

This rearrangement joins TRBV7-6 to TRBJ2-7, with D uncertain. Trimming stripped 1 base from V and 7 bases from J, with 14 bases between. Germline loops: CDR1 SGHVS, CDR2 FNYEAQ. The CDR3 runs 14 residues. For the CDR3, the DNA is TGTGCCAGCAGCTTAGAGCTGGGGTTGGAGGAGCAGTACTTC. Its protein is CASSLELGLEEQYF. Looking up the rest from reference TRBV7-6 and TRBJ2-7 gives the full variable domain: GAGVSQSPRYKVTKRGQDVALRCDPISGHVSLYWYRQALGQGPEFLTYFNYEAQQDKSGLPNDRFSAERPEGSISTLTIQRTEQRDSAMYRCASSLELGLEEQYFGPGTRLTVT.

The chain has TRBV28 and TRBJ1-4, with D tentatively TRBD1 (6 bases). The V gene's germline CDR1 is MDHEN and CDR2 SYDVKM. The V end lost 6 bases, the J end lost 7 bases, and 15 bases lay between the germline ends. This CDR3 is 14 amino acids long. The CDR3 region is CASSSGAVGEKLFF. In DNA form, the CDR3 reads TGTGCCAGCAGCTCAGGGGCAGTTGGTGAAAAACTGTTTTTT. Together with reference TRBV28 and TRBJ1-4, the CDR3 gives the full variable domain: DVKVTQSSRYLVKRTGEKVFLECVQDMDHENMFWYRQDPGLGLRLIYFSYDVKMKEKGDIPEGYSVSREKKERFSLILESASTNQTSMYLCASSSGAVGEKLFFGSGTQLSVL.

The rearrangement joins TRBV19 to TRBJ2-7, with 8 bases that match TRBD2. Germline V CDR1 and CDR2: LNHDA, SQIVND (reference sequence). The CDR3 extends over 15 amino acids. V was clipped by 4 bases and J by 3 bases; unmatched bases: 8. The CDR3 nucleotides read TGTGCCAGTAGTACCCAGCCGGGGGGGAACTACGAGCAGTACTTC. Translation: CASSTQPGGNYEQYF.

The J gene is TRBJ2-7, the V gene TRBV2; D remains ambiguous. Trimming stripped 1 base from V and 2 bases from J, with 12 bases between. The CDR3 is made up of 15 amino acids. In germline, CDR1 is SNHLY, CDR2 FYNNEI. CDR3 DNA: TGTGCCAGCAGTGAAGACTTAGGGCTGCCCTACGAGCAGTACTTC. Encoded protein: CASSEDLGLPYEQYF.

This chain connects TRBV19 to TRBJ2-5; D gene unclear. Trimming removed 6 bases from V and 5 bases from J, with 13 bases in between. This CDR3 region has 13 residues. The V gene's germline CDR1 is LNHDA and CDR2 SQIVND (reference sequence). This CDR3 is CASRLNHRETQYF. The CDR3 DNA follows: TGTGCCAGTAGACTCAACCATCGGGAGACCCAGTACTTC.

This chain links TRBV28 with TRBJ1-2; unclear D gene. Between the trimmed V and J ends, which lost 3 bases and 0 bases, there was a span of 5 bases. Germline-derived CDR1 and CDR2 are MDHEN and SYDVKM. The CDR3 covers 13 residues. CDR3: CASSFGANYGYTF. The CDR3 nucleotides are TGTGCCAGCAGTTTCGGGGCTAACTATGGCTACACCTTC.

The chain links TRBV7-9 to TRBJ1-5; D gene ambiguous. Trimming pared 1 base from V and 7 bases from J, leaving 8 bases between. Germline-derived CDR1 and CDR2 are SEHNR and FQNEAQ (reference sequence). The CDR3 is made up of 13 amino acids. CDR3: CASSLDGYQPQHF. DNA of the CDR3: TGTGCCAGCAGCTTAGATGGTTACCAGCCCCAGCATTTT. Variable domain in full (rest from reference TRBV7-9 and TRBJ1-5): DTGVSQNPRHKITKRGQNVTFRCDPISEHNRLYWYRQTLGQGPEFLTYFQNEAQLEKSRLLSDRFSAERPKGSFSTLEIQRTEQGDSAMYLCASSLDGYQPQHFGDGTRLSIL.

This chain links TRBV19 with TRBJ1-5; weak D call: TRBD1 (5 bases). CDR1 and CDR2 from the germline V gene are LNHDA and SQIVND (reference sequence). The CDR3 contains 17 residues. Trimming took 5 bases from V and 0 from J, leaving 17 bases between them. The CDR3 spells CASSLTDSRYSNQPQHF. DNA for the CDR3: TGTGCCAGTAGTTTAACCGACAGCAGATATAGCAATCAGCCCCAGCATTTT.

In its sample, this clone was seen once. V usage is TRBV7-9 and J usage is TRBJ2-5, with TRBD2 matching over 9 bases. CDR1 is SEHNR, CDR2 FQNEAQ, per germline (reference sequence). Germline trimming cut 1 base from V and 4 bases from J; bases unmatched to any gene: 7. This CDR3 spans 16 amino acids. The CDR3 region has the DNA TGTGCCAGCAGCTTAGTGTTAGCGGGAGAGGGAGAGACCCAGTACTTC. Its protein product is CASSLVLAGEGETQYF.

This chain joins TRBV2 and TRBJ1-5; D remains unclear. The CDR3 contains 16 residues. Germline V CDR1 and CDR2: SNHLY, FYNNEI. The ends were cut back, 0 bases at V and 4 bases at J, with 13 bases in the middle. The CDR3 DNA follows: TGTGCCAGCAGTGAAGCGGGTCGGGGTAGGAATCAGCCCCAGCATTTT. Amino acids: CASSEAGRGRNQPQHF.

The rearrangement uses TRBV5-6 and TRBJ1-6; TRBD1 matches at 10 bases. With V trimmed by 4 bases and J by 8 bases, 3 bases remained unmatched. This CDR3 is 14 amino acids long. CDR1 and CDR2 from the germline V gene are SGHDT and YYEEEE. The CDR3 DNA reads as TGTGCCAGCAGCGGGGACAGGGGACATTCACCCCTCCACTTT. This translates into CASSGDRGHSPLHF.

The V gene is TRBV11-2, the J gene TRBJ1-1; unclear D gene. CDR3 size: 12 residues. The germline V gene has CDR1 SGHAT and CDR2 FQNNGV. The V and J ends lost 3 bases and 5 bases respectively, with 7 bases between them. The CDR3 DNA reads as TGTGCCAGCAGCTTCGGCGGGACTGAAGCTTTCTTT. This gives the protein CASSFGGTEAFF.

This rearrangement joins TRBV19 to TRBJ1-2; 9 bases agree with TRBD1. The CDR3 has 15 amino acids. Germline V gene sequence: CDR1 LNHDA, CDR2 SQIVND (reference sequence). With V trimmed by 3 bases and J by 1 base, 3 bases remained unmatched. This chain's CDR3 is CASSILDRGNYGYTF. The CDR3 DNA reads TGTGCCAGTAGTATTTTGGACAGGGGTAACTATGGCTACACCTTC.

This clone came up once. V gene TRBV29-1 combines with J gene TRBJ1-2, with D tentatively TRBD1 (6 bases). The CDR3 covers 12 residues. Germline values: CDR1 SQVTM, CDR2 ANQGSEA. Deletions cut 1 base from V and 8 bases from J, with 11 bases between. CDR3 in DNA: TGCAGCGTTGAAGGCAGGGGAAGGGGCTACACCTTC. This sequence encodes CSVEGRGRGYTF.